Included here is one T cell receptor (beta chain) sequence, with context. The antigen remains unidentified. The sample originates from a study of CD8+ T cells in alopecia areata. For the study at large: By percentage of affected scalp area, the severity of treated patients was scored.

The treatment: oral pan-JAK inhibitor, 5-10 mg twice daily. Study-wide findings and caveats: In scalp and blood during tofacitinib, many expanded lesional clones persisted.

RNA was extracted and reverse transcribed into cDNA as the sequencing template. The table came from immunoSEQ multiplex PCR; TCRdb's copy has only in-frame clones and leaves some out. Among fewer than 100,000 clones listed, just over 70% were seen once. Germline values: CDR1 SGHVS, CDR2 FNYEAQ. This CDR3 contains 15 residues. The V gene lost 5 bases and the J gene lost 0 bases, with 11 bases spanning the gap. This chain links TRBV7-6 with TRBJ1-5; maybe TRBD1 (5 bases). This TCR was sampled from a human donor with alopecia areata. This sample comprised CD8+ T cells sorted from blood, obtained between weeks 44 and 45, from a patient treated with tofacitinib. CDR3 protein: CASSPGPDSNQPQHF. CDR3 coding DNA: TGTGCCAGCAGCCCAGGGCCAGATAGCAATCAGCCCCAGCATTTT.